These T cell receptor beta chains were read from a single sample in a study of shared clonotypes between healthy human individuals. Some clones are missing from TCRdb's copy, which holds only in-frame ones; the method was immunoSEQ multiplex PCR. Of about 690,000 clones in the sample, roughly 88% were seen once. The sequencing sample was made of memory CD8+ T cells from PBMCs. These TCRs come from a man aged 18 to 29 in good health. Some clones in this sample may be carry-over from other donors' samples. Each CDR3 is given with its conserved first and last residue. Fields, in order: D gene, V gene, J gene, clone size, CDR3 DNA, CDR3 protein. The D gene is left open where the match is weak. Clone size is given for some rows only: seen once, a few or many times, or a class if the clone is expanded.

.	TRBV7-9	TRBJ2-7	.	TGTGCCAGCAGCCAACCAGAACGAGCAGTACAACACGAGCAGTACTTC	CASSQPERAVQHEQYF
TRBD1	TRBV27	TRBJ2-7	.	TGTGCCAGCAGTTTAAAAGTTTCGGACAGGGGGCGAAGGGAGCAGTACTTC	CASSLKVSDRGRREQYF
TRBD1	TRBV7-9	TRBJ1-1	.	TGTGCCAGCAGCTCGGACAGGGAGTACACTGAAGCTTTCTTT	CASSSDREYTEAFF
.	TRBV29-1	TRBJ2-1	.	TGCAGCTCTGAAGGGGGACCGGATTCCTACAATGAGCAGTTCTTC	CSSEGGPDSYNEQFF
TRBD1	TRBV29-1	TRBJ1-1	few	TGCAGCGTTGATTGTAGGGCAGGGGGAGAAGATTTTGAAGCTTTCTTT	CSVDCRAGGEDFEAFF
TRBD2	TRBV28	TRBJ2-1	.	TGTGCCAGCAGTTTAGAGTCGTGGGAGGGCAACAATGAGCAGTTCTTC	CASSLESWEGNNEQFF
TRBD1	TRBV28	TRBJ1-1	once	TGTGCCAGCAGAGATCACAGGGGCATAGAAGCTTTCTTT	CASRDHRGIEAFF
.	TRBV6-6	TRBJ1-5	.	TGTGCCAGCAGCACGGGGACGAACGGTAATCAGCCCCAGCATTTT	CASSTGTNGNQPQHF
.	TRBV27	TRBJ2-5	.	TGTGCCAGCAGTTACGACATTGAAGAGACCCAGTACTTC	CASSYDIEETQYF
TRBD1	TRBV6-5	TRBJ2-3	.	TGTGCCAGCAGTTACTCTGGGACAGGGGCCCCAGATACGCAGTATTTT	CASSYSGTGAPDTQYF
.	TRBV15	TRBJ2-7	.	TGTGCCACAACAACGGGGGCCCGACCGGACTTAGAGGAGCAGTACTTC	CATTTGARPDLEEQYF